This TCR beta chain came from a study of PD-L1 blockade in urothelial cancer. Study at large: From 0 to 3 prior chemotherapy regimens had been given to the patients. Blood was evaluated 3 weeks (second dose) and 6 weeks after therapy began.

Time point in this sample: pretreatment peripheral blood. PCRs each included synthetic TCR analog templates spiked in. Clones were read by immunoSEQ multiplex PCR, and TCRdb kept only the in-frame ones, dropping some. Among more than 35,000 clones listed, approximately 90% were seen once. Details on this clone: Its target is unknown.

Deletions cut 1 base from V and 5 bases from J, with 18 bases between. The CDR3 contains 16 residues. In germline, CDR1 is SGHVS, CDR2 FNYEAQ. Study results and caveats: Durable-benefit patients had greater expansion of tumor-associated blood clones at 3 weeks.

The V gene is TRBV7-6, the J gene TRBJ2-7; D gene uncertain. Sequencing was performed on PBMCs, taken around atezolizumab (anti-PD-L1) treatment. This clonotype was sampled from a woman in her sixties with urothelial cancer. The CDR3 is CASSLVGGQVSHEQYF. CDR3 sequence (DNA): TGTGCCAGCAGCTTAGTGGGTGGGCAGGTTTCCCACGAGCAGTACTTC.